In terms of frequency, the clone carrying this TCR beta chain is large. Its antigen remains unknown. This sample stems from a study of human CD8 memory T cell subsets. The CDR3 has 16 amino acids. Germline-derived CDR1 and CDR2 are DFQATT and SNEGSKA (reference sequence). Total CD8+ T cells underwent enrichment via negative magnetic separation. The source of the RNA was duplicate vials containing around 150,000 sorted CD8+ T cells for each subset. By UMI-labeled 5' RACE, the TCR beta libraries were made. For each CDR3 protein, TCRdb gives one entry from its re-call of the 5' RACE reads, without DNA. This sample's table has about 3,600 distinct CDR3 sequences. Study-level findings and limits: From the Chao1 estimates, stem-like memory T cells appeared to be more diverse than precursor exhausted T cells.

The receptor was isolated from a human donor in good health. Sequenced input: CD8+ effector memory T cells (TEM) sorted from PBMCs. As to subset: effector memory CD8 T cells, CCR7- CD45RO+ CD95+. The chain carries TRBV20-1 and TRBJ2-3; TCRdb gives TRBD1 as the D gene, but with no DNA this cannot be confirmed. CDR3 protein: CSARGSGSGQPDTQYF.